These 24 T cell receptor beta chains were sequenced from one sample in a study of blood T cell repertoires in COVID-19. TCRdb keeps only in-frame clones here, not all; method: immunoSEQ multiplex PCR. There are about 110,000 clones in the sample; approximately 79% occur only once, and roughly 16% lies in the top ten. Sequenced sample: peripheral blood. All receptors come from a woman older than 75 with active or convalescent COVID-19.

J is TRBJ2-7 and V is TRBV6-2 or TRBV6-3; 11 bases fit TRBD1. Trimming removed 5 bases from V and 4 bases from J; junction bases left unmatched: 19. The germline gives CDR1 MNHEY, CDR2 SVGEGT. CDR3 length: 19 residues. CDR3 sequence (DNA): TGTGCCAGCAGTCCACTCTATTCCCGGACAGGGGGCGCTTCGTACGAGCAGTACTTC. This gives the protein CASSPLYSRTGGASYEQYF.

This chain uses TRBV18 with TRBJ1-1; the match to TRBD1 covers 9 bases. CDR1 and CDR2 from the germline V gene are KGHSH and LQKENI. With V trimmed by 6 bases and J by 5 bases, 7 bases remained unmatched. This CDR3 is 14 amino acids long. The CDR3 sequence is CASSFTGGNTEAFF. DNA for the CDR3: TGTGCCAGCTCCTTCACAGGGGGCAATACTGAAGCTTTCTTT.

V and J are TRBV9 and TRBJ2-7; D perhaps matches TRBD1 (5 bases). This CDR3 is built from 14 residues. V was cut by 0 bases and J by 2 bases, with 9 bases left in between. The germline V gene encodes CDR1 SGDLS and CDR2 YYNGEE. The DNA of the CDR3 is TGTGCCAGCAGCGTAGCTCCAGGGACCTACGAGCAGTACTTC. Translating gives CASSVAPGTYEQYF.

The rearrangement uses TRBV28 and TRBJ2-1; D is unresolved. V was clipped by 6 bases and J by 4 bases, with 7 bases between them. CDR1 is MDHEN and CDR2 is SYDVKM in the germline V gene. The CDR3 runs 12 residues. CDR3 sequence: CASSQQYNEQFF. The CDR3 DNA is TGTGCCAGCAGCCAACAATACAATGAGCAGTTCTTC.

This chain joins TRBV18 and TRBJ2-7, with D hard to call. The V gene lost 2 bases and the J gene lost 5 bases, with 7 bases spanning the gap. CDR1 KGHSH and CDR2 LQKENI come from the germline V gene. This CDR3 spans 12 amino acids. CDR3: CASSPGGHEQYF. The CDR3, as DNA: TGTGCCAGCTCACCAGGCGGCCACGAGCAGTACTTC. Based on the CDR3 plus reference TRBV18 and TRBJ2-7, the full variable domain is NAGVMQNPRHLVRRRGQEARLRCSPMKGHSHVYWYRQLPEEGLKFMVYLQKENIIDESGMPKERFSAEFPKEGPSILRIQQVVRGDSAAYFCASSPGGHEQYFGPGTRLTVT.

V is TRBV11-2 and J is TRBJ1-5; TRBD1 is a possible D gene (5 bases). Trimming took off 5 bases at V and 4 bases at J, with 15 bases between the two ends. CDR1 SGHAT and CDR2 FQNNGV come from the germline V gene. CDR3 length equals 15 residues. The CDR3 region is CASSPGRGRNQPQHF. CDR3 sequence (DNA): TGTGCCAGCAGCCCCGGGCGGGGGAGAAATCAGCCCCAGCATTTT.

This clone turned up a few times. The chain recombines TRBV9 with TRBJ2-2, with D maybe TRBD1 (5 bases). CDR1 SGDLS and CDR2 YYNGEE come from the germline V gene. This CDR3 is built from 16 residues. Trimming took 4 bases from V and 3 from J, leaving 16 bases between them. Written as DNA, the CDR3 is TGTGCCAGCAGCAAAGGGGTAGGGAAGGACACCGGGGAGCTGTTTTTT. This gives the protein CASSKGVGKDTGELFF.

This rearrangement joins TRBV3-1 (or the pseudogene TRBV3-2) to TRBJ2-7, with 9 bases lining up with TRBD1. J gave up 4 bases and V 0 bases, and 7 bases lay outside the gene matches. Germline-derived CDR1 and CDR2 are LGHDT and YNNKEL (reference sequence). The CDR3 is 16 amino acids. This chain's CDR3 is CASSQDGGQGIYEQYF. The CDR3 DNA sequence: TGTGCCAGCAGCCAAGATGGGGGACAGGGTATATACGAGCAGTACTTC.

This chain connects TRBV28 to TRBJ2-7; 9 bases fit TRBD1. The CDR3 is made up of 14 amino acids. The germline gives CDR1 MDHEN, CDR2 SYDVKM. Trimming cost V 5 bases and J 4 bases; bases outside gene matches: 6. The CDR3 sequence: CASSDVGTGYEQYF. The DNA for the CDR3 is TGTGCCAGCAGTGACGTAGGGACAGGGTACGAGCAGTACTTC. Full variable domain (remainder filled in from reference TRBV28 and TRBJ2-7): DVKVTQSSRYLVKRTGEKVFLECVQDMDHENMFWYRQDPGLGLRLIYFSYDVKMKEKGDIPEGYSVSREKKERFSLILESASTNQTSMYLCASSDVGTGYEQYFGPGTRLTVT.

This chain's CDR3 is CASSFSNTGELFF. DNA of the CDR3: TGTGCCAGCAGCTTCTCGAACACCGGGGAGCTGTTTTTT. The genes are TRBV7-2 and TRBJ2-2, with D unclear. The germline V gene has CDR1 SGHTA and CDR2 FQGNSA. This CDR3 contains 13 residues. V was cut by 3 bases and J by 0 bases, with 2 bases left in between.

The J gene is TRBJ1-1, the V gene TRBV5-5; D might be TRBD1 (5 bases). CDR3 length: 15 residues. Germline CDR1 and CDR2: SGHKS and YYEKEE (reference sequence). The V end was cut by 4 bases, the J end by 4 bases, with 17 bases between. The CDR3 is CASSRQGEKGTEAFF. CDR3 nucleotide sequence: TGTGCCAGCAGCCGGCAGGGTGAAAAGGGCACTGAAGCTTTCTTT.

This chain joins TRBV5-3 and TRBJ2-7, with 7 nucleotides matching TRBD2. TRBV5-3 is an ORF for which the function is uncertain. This CDR3 region has 17 residues. V was pared by 0 bases and J by 7 bases, with 16 bases of the junction left unmatched. The CDR3 region has the DNA TGTGCCAGAAGCTTGGGGATCCGGGCGGGAGCTTCGGAGGAGCAGTACTTC. This translates into CARSLGIRAGASEEQYF.

This clone occurred once. The chain employs TRBV5-1 and TRBJ2-1; a possible D gene is TRBD2 (5 bases). Per germline, CDR1 SGHRS and CDR2 YFSETQ. CDR3 length: 17 amino acids. Trimming removed 0 bases at V and 9 bases at J, with 22 bases between. This CDR3 reads CASSLAVYREIITEQFF. The CDR3 DNA sequence: TGCGCCAGCAGCTTGGCCGTATACCGGGAAATTATCACTGAGCAGTTCTTC.

V and J are TRBV5-4 and TRBJ2-7; tentatively, D is TRBD2 (5 bases). Per the germline V gene, CDR1 is SGHNT and CDR2 is YYREEE (reference sequence). Trimming took 0 bases from V and 3 from J, leaving 13 bases between them. This CDR3 is built from 15 residues. The chain's CDR3 is CASSLGYSSSYEQYF. Here the CDR3 DNA reads TGTGCCAGCAGCTTGGGGTACTCTAGCAGCTACGAGCAGTACTTC. Variable domain in full (rest from reference TRBV5-4 and TRBJ2-7): ETGVTQSPTHLIKTRGQQVTLRCSSQSGHNTVSWYQQALGQGPQFIFQYYREEENGRGNFPPRFSGLQFPNYSSELNVNALELDDSALYLCASSLGYSSSYEQYFGPGTRLTVT.

The rearrangement uses TRBV7-9 and TRBJ2-5, with 7 positions matching TRBD1. The CDR3 consists of 16 residues. Germline V gene sequence: CDR1 SEHNR, CDR2 FQNEAQ (reference sequence). Trimming removed 5 bases from V and 2 bases from J; junction bases left unmatched: 11. CDR3 nucleotides: TGTGCCAGCAGCCAAACGACAGGGCTACCACAAGAGACCCAGTACTTC. It encodes CASSQTTGLPQETQYF.

This rearrangement joins TRBV15 to TRBJ2-2; the match to TRBD2 covers 7 bases. The V gene's germline CDR1 is LNHNV and CDR2 YYDKDF (reference sequence). The CDR3 is made up of 16 amino acids. Trimming cost V 0 bases and J 4 bases; bases outside gene matches: 5. CDR3 bases: TGTGCCACCAGCAGAGATCGACTAGCAGTCACCGGGGAGCTGTTTTTT. This encodes CATSRDRLAVTGELFF.

The V and J genes are TRBV10-1 and TRBJ2-3, with 9 bases that match TRBD2. The CDR3 is made up of 15 amino acids. The germline V gene encodes CDR1 WNHNN and CDR2 SYGVQD (reference sequence). V was clipped by 4 bases and J by 4 bases; unmatched bases: 6. The CDR3 DNA sequence: TGCGCCAGCAGTGCGATAGCGGGAGACGCAGATACGCAGTATTTT. It specifies CASSAIAGDADTQYF.

This clone showed up just a few times. The chain has TRBV7-2 and TRBJ2-3; D is uncertain. V dropped 7 bases and J dropped 8 bases, with 19 bases sitting between them. The CDR3 extends over 14 amino acids. The germline V gene has CDR1 SGHTA and CDR2 FQGNSA. CDR3 sequence (DNA): TGTGCCAGCATCCTTGGCCAAGCTTCGGGTACGCAGTATTTT. It codes for CASILGQASGTQYF.

The genes are TRBV27 and TRBJ2-1, with 11 bases lining up with TRBD2. The CDR3 is 15 amino acids. Trimming cost V 6 bases and J 4 bases; bases outside gene matches: 5. The germline V gene encodes CDR1 MNHEY and CDR2 SMNVEV (reference sequence). The CDR3 is CASSAGLAVYNEQFF. The CDR3 nucleotides read TGTGCCAGCAGCGCGGGACTAGCGGTTTACAATGAGCAGTTCTTC.

This clone was observed once. The genes are TRBV6-5 and TRBJ1-2; D gene unclear. CDR1 MNHEY and CDR2 SVGAGI come from the germline V gene. The CDR3 is made up of 12 amino acids. The V and J ends lost 7 bases and 1 base respectively, with 7 bases between them. CDR3 residues: CASTGYNYGYTF. The CDR3 bases are TGTGCCAGCACCGGGTATAACTATGGCTACACCTTC.

Remarks on this clone: Other DNA sequences within the sample encode an identical CDR3. The chain uses TRBV20-1 and TRBJ2-7, with D maybe TRBD1 (5 bases). The ends were cut back, 3 bases at V and 0 bases at J, with 6 bases in the middle. Per germline, CDR1 DFQATT and CDR2 SNEGSKA (reference sequence). The CDR3 extends over 12 amino acids. DNA for the CDR3: TGCAGTGCTAGTAGGGGCTCCTACGAGCAGTACTTC. Translation gives CSASRGSYEQYF.

The J gene is TRBJ2-3, the V gene TRBV7-9; weak D call: TRBD2 (7 bases). CDR1 SEHNR and CDR2 FQNEAQ come from the germline V gene (reference sequence). Trimming cost V 5 bases and J 3 bases, with 18 bases left between them. The CDR3 has 16 amino acids. The CDR3 DNA reads as TGTGCCAGCAGCCCAAGGGGGGCGGGAGAAACAGATACGCAGTATTTT. As protein: CASSPRGAGETDTQYF. The whole variable domain, remainder taken from reference TRBV7-9 and TRBJ2-3, is DTGVSQNPRHKITKRGQNVTFRCDPISEHNRLYWYRQTLGQGPEFLTYFQNEAQLEKSRLLSDRFSAERPKGSFSTLEIQRTEQGDSAMYLCASSPRGAGETDTQYFGPGTRLTVL.

The chain joins TRBV18 to TRBJ2-1; 9 positions agree with TRBD1. CDR3 length equals 14 residues. V was pared by 4 bases and J by 9 bases, with 7 bases of the junction left unmatched. Germline assignment: CDR1 KGHSH and CDR2 LQKENI. CDR3 protein: CASSQLDRGGEQFF. In DNA, the CDR3 is TGTGCCAGCTCACAATTGGACAGGGGAGGTGAGCAGTTCTTC.

CDR3 coding DNA: TGTGCCAGCAGCTTAAGGGCGGGAGAAACGGTTGATACGCAGTATTTT. This sequence encodes CASSLRAGETVDTQYF. The chain links TRBV7-3 to TRBJ2-3; TRBD2 matches at 7 bases. The V and J ends lost 1 base and 6 bases, in that order; junction bases with no gene match: 10. Germline V gives CDR1 SGHTA, CDR2 FQGTGA. This CDR3 is 16 amino acids long. The entire variable domain, with the rest obtained from reference TRBV7-3 and TRBJ2-3, is as follows: GAGVSQTPSNKVTEKGKYVELRCDPISGHTALYWYRQSLGQGPEFLIYFQGTGAADDSGLPNDRFFAVRPEGSVSTLKIQRTERGDSAVYLCASSLRAGETVDTQYFGPGTRLTVL.